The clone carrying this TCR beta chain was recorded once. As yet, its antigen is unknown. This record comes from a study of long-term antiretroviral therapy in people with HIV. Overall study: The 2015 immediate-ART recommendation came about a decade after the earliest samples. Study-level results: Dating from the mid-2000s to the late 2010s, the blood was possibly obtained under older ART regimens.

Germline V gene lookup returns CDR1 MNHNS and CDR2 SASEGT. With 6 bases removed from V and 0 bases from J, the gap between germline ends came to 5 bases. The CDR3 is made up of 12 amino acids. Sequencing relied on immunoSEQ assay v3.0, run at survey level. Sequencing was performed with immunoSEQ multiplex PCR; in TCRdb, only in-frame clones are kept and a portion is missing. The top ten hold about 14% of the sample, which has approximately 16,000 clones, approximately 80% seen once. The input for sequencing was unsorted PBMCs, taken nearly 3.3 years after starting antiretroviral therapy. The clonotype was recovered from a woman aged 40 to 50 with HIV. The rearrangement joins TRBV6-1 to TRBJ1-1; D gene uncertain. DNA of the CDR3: TGTGCCAGCAGGAACGTGAACACTGAAGCTTTCTTT. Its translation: CASRNVNTEAFF.